The entry below gives a single T cell receptor beta chain sequence along with its context. RNA, once extracted, was reverse transcribed into cDNA for use as the sequencing template. Only in-frame clones appear in the TCRdb table, and some are missing; sequencing was by immunoSEQ multiplex PCR. The sample has fewer than 200,000 clones, approximately 56% seen once. The junction had 9 bases not matched to a gene; V was cut back by 1 base and J by 2 bases. The V gene's germline CDR1 is SGHRS and CDR2 YFSETQ. This CDR3 comprises 17 residues. This record belongs to a study of CD8+ T cells in alopecia areata. Samples from alopecia areata patients were lesional scalp punch biopsies and peripheral blood.

The V call is TRBV5-1, the J call TRBJ2-3, with 8 positions matching TRBD2. The TCR originated in a human donor with alopecia areata. The sample here was CD4+ T cells sorted from blood, taken at week 0. The DNA of the CDR3 is TGCGCCAGCAGCTTGCGGGGGGGCCTTTTCCCCACAGATACGCAGTATTTT. It codes for CASSLRGGLFPTDTQYF.